These T cell receptor beta chains were read from a single sample in a study of T-cell memory formation after mild COVID-19. TCRdb passed the 5' RACE reads through MiXCR, listing each CDR3 protein once. The sample records 550,000 to 600,000 distinct CDR3 sequences, roughly 21% being singletons. The material sequenced was PBMCs or a T cell subset sorted from them (not recorded which). The source is an adult woman who had mild COVID-19 (a few samples of this study predate the infection). Cell type and time point are not known. Both conserved end residues are part of each CDR3. A D gene is named only where the DNA matches it firmly. A clone size is listed for some rows: how often the clone was seen (once, few, many), or a class if it is expanded.

clone_size,v_call,d_call,cdr3_length,j_call,cdr3_aa,cdr3_nt
once,TRBV29-1,TRBD2,13,TRBJ2-7,CSASSGSVYEQYF,TGCAGCGCTTCTAGCGGGAGTGTCTACGAGCAGTACTTC
NA,TRBV27,TRBD2,13,TRBJ2-5,CASSWREAETQYF,TGTGCCAGCAGCTGGCGGGAGGCAGAGACCCAGTACTTC
NA,TRBV6-2/TRBV6-3,NA,13,TRBJ2-5,CASSRNSQETQYF,TGTGCCAGCAGTCGTAACAGCCAAGAGACCCAGTACTTC
NA,TRBV7-8,TRBD2,17,TRBJ2-1,CASSSLGGLAGVNEQFF,TGTGCCAGCAGCTCCCTGGGGGGCCTAGCGGGAGTGAATGAGCAGTTCTTC
few,TRBV30,NA,11,TRBJ1-1,CAWREDIPAFF,TGTGCCTGGAGGGAGGATATCCCAGCTTTCTTT
few,TRBV12-3/TRBV12-4,NA,13,TRBJ1-2,CASSLARIYGYTF,TGTGCCAGCAGTTTAGCTAGAATCTATGGCTACACCTTC
NA,TRBV3-1,TRBD2,18,TRBJ2-7,CASSQALAGGTSSYEQYF,TGTGCCAGCAGCCAAGCACTAGCGGGGGGGACGAGCTCCTACGAGCAGTACTTC
NA,TRBV14,NA,12,TRBJ2-1,CASSQDYHEQFF,TGTGCCAGCAGCCAAGATTACCATGAGCAGTTCTTC
NA,TRBV20-1,TRBD2,15,TRBJ2-3,CSARMAGGLGNTQYF,TGCAGTGCTAGAATGGCGGGGGGGCTAGGAAATACGCAGTATTTT
NA,TRBV4-1,NA,14,TRBJ1-1,CASSPKGQNTEAFF,TGCGCCAGCAGCCCGAAAGGACAGAACACTGAAGCTTTCTTT
few,TRBV4-3,TRBD2,17,TRBJ2-3,CASSRALAGGPTDTQYF,TGCGCCAGCAGCCGAGCCCTAGCGGGAGGGCCCACAGATACGCAGTATTTT
few,TRBV5-1,NA,13,TRBJ1-4,CASRGSSNEKLFF,TGCGCCAGCAGGGGATCATCTAATGAAAAACTGTTTTTT
many,TRBV5-1,TRBD1,14,TRBJ2-7,CASSLGQATYEQYF,TGCGCCAGCAGCCTGGGACAGGCCACCTACGAGCAGTACTTC
many,TRBV7-2,TRBD2,14,TRBJ2-7,CASSSLAGGYEQYF,TGTGCCAGCAGCTCCTTAGCGGGGGGCTACGAGCAGTACTTC
NA,TRBV2,NA,14,TRBJ2-5,CASNWRGVQETQYF,TGTGCCAGCAACTGGAGGGGGGTTCAGGAGACCCAGTACTTC
NA,TRBV12-3/TRBV12-4,TRBD2,16,TRBJ2-1,CASSFPDASGSIEQFF,TGTGCCAGCAGTTTTCCTGACGCTAGCGGGAGTATTGAGCAGTTCTTC
NA,TRBV4-1,NA,16,TRBJ1-5,CASSPQGGLSNQPQHF,TGCGCCAGCAGCCCTCAGGGAGGCTTAAGCAATCAGCCCCAGCATTTT
NA,TRBV6-2/TRBV6-3,NA,13,TRBJ2-3,CASRPPGMDTQYF,TGTGCCAGCAGACCCCCCGGGATGGATACGCAGTATTTT
NA,TRBV7-6,NA,15,TRBJ2-7,CASSPEGSPPYEQYF,TGTGCCAGCAGCCCCGAGGGAAGCCCACCCTACGAGCAGTACTTC
few,TRBV30,NA,12,TRBJ1-2,CALEQPAGGYTF,TGTGCCTTGGAACAGCCGGCCGGAGGCTACACCTTC
NA,TRBV10-3,NA,12,TRBJ1-1,CAISDRDTEAFF,TGTGCCATCAGTGACAGGGACACTGAAGCTTTCTTT
many,TRBV7-9,NA,13,TRBJ1-4,CASSFRTSEKLFF,TGTGCCAGCAGCTTCCGGACAAGTGAAAAACTGTTTTTT
NA,TRBV5-1,TRBD1,14,TRBJ1-4,CASSHGQGQGKLFF,TGCGCCAGCAGCCATGGACAGGGCCAAGGGAAACTGTTTTTT
few,TRBV30,NA,14,TRBJ2-7,CAWAGPPVLYEQYF,TGTGCCTGGGCGGGACCCCCGGTCCTCTACGAGCAGTACTTC
NA,TRBV7-2,NA,17,TRBJ2-7,CASSFGRGTPTSTEQYF,TGTGCCAGCAGCTTTGGCAGGGGCACTCCTACGTCTACCGAGCAGTACTTC
NA,TRBV10-2,NA,15,TRBJ1-5,CASKATLGPNQPQHF,TGCGCCAGCAAGGCCACCCTTGGGCCCAATCAGCCCCAGCATTTT
NA,TRBV12-3/TRBV12-4,TRBD1,15,TRBJ1-1,CASTKEGAANTEAFF,TGTGCCAGCACCAAAGAGGGGGCGGCGAACACTGAAGCTTTCTTT
NA,TRBV9,NA,14,TRBJ2-1,CASSPPGRRNEQFF,TGTGCCAGCAGCCCTCCCGGACGCCGGAATGAGCAGTTCTTC
NA,TRBV7-6,NA,15,TRBJ1-1,CASSLDQFMNTEAFF,TGTGCCAGCAGCTTGGACCAATTCATGAACACTGAAGCTTTCTTT